This TCR beta chain was documented in a study of human T cells and chemical hapten exposure. About the study: Read at 6 days, the patch tests placed 0.01% DPC on the upper back. Study findings and constraints: Having alopecia, the donors may differ immunologically from healthy people. Once DPC sensitization occurred, TCRs above 1 in 1000 frequency showed no change.

Trimming cost V 3 bases and J 8 bases; bases outside gene matches: 7. CDR3 length: 15 amino acids. The germline V gene has CDR1 ENHRY and CDR2 SYGVKD. This clonotype was observed a few times. What it binds is unknown. Time point here: patch test 1, 2 weeks after DPC sensitization. This sample's treatment: therapeutic diphenylcyclopropenone sensitization with weekly scalp DPC. Only after blood had been drawn was each patch test applied. TCRdb reprocessed the RACE reads with MiXCR, giving one entry per CDR3 protein. The sample has approximately 400,000 distinct CDR3 sequences; roughly 4.8% are singletons.

This receptor was identified in a woman aged 50 to 60 with alopecia areata. Some clones in this sample may be carry-over from other donors' samples. Specimen: whole blood, collected in connection with sensitization to the hapten diphenylcyclopropenone (DPC). The V call is TRBV10-3, the J call TRBJ1-1, with TRBD1 matching over 12 bases. For the CDR3, the DNA is TGTGCCATCAGTGATTGGGACAGGGGGCTACAGGAAGCTTTCTTT. Translation: CAISDWDRGLQEAFF.